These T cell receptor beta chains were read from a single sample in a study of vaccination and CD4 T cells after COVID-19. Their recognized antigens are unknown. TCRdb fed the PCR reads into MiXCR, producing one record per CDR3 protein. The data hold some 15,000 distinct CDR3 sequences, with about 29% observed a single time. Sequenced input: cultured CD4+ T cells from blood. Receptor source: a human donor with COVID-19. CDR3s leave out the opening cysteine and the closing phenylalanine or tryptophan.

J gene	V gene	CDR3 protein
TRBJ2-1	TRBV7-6	ASSDEPSGGYNEQF
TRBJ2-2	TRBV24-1	ATSDRVNTGELF
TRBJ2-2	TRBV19	ASSRPGFAGELF
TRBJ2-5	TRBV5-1	ASSLEGVFQETQY
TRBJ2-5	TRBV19	ASSSIGGQETQY
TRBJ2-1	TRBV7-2	ASSYSKGGRVLNEQF
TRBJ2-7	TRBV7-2	ASSTTGTGGYEQY
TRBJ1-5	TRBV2	ASSELDRGNQPQH
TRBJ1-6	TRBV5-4	ASTLGGKSSYNSPLH
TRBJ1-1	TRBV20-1	SARSTGQRMNTEAF
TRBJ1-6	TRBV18	ASSPDYNSPLH
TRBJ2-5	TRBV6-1	ATIAGGPQETQY
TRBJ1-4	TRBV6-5	ASSLRSNEKLF
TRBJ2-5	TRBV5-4	ASSSIRSQETQY
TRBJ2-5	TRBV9	ASSRAGSQETQY
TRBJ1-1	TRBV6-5	ASSYSRDRQAF
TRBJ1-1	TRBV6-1	ASSVGRGSEAF
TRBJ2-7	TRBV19	ASSPGTGTYEQY
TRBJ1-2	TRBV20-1	SAGGQGGYGYT
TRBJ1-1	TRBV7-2	ASSRQGRGEAF
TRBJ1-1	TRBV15	ATSPPNTEAF